Sequencing of this T cell receptor beta chain was carried out in a study of blood T cell repertoires in COVID-19. Profiling relied on immunoSEQ multiplex PCR, and the TCRdb table lists in-frame clones only, not all of them. The repertoire holds more than 70,000 clones, with about 86% as singletons. The CDR3 has 16 amino acids. Per the germline V gene, CDR1 is MNHEY and CDR2 is SVGEGT. After removal of 6 bases from V and 7 bases from J, the junction contained 11 bases not matched to a gene. The TCR originated in a woman of 80 years or more in a cohort sampled during active or convalescent COVID-19. Sequenced: peripheral blood. V usage is TRBV6-2 or TRBV6-3 and J usage is TRBJ2-3, with 12 bases aligning to TRBD1. CDR3 in amino acids: CASSRNLRDRGHTQYF. The CDR3 DNA reads as TGTGCCAGCAGCCGAAATCTCCGGGACAGGGGGCATACGCAGTATTTT.